The sequence of this T cell receptor beta chain was determined in a study of T cell repertoires in cytomegalovirus infection. Study as a whole: CMV infection together with matching HLA type was indicated by public TCR beta signatures. Findings and caveats of the study: Dominating the ex vivo response were TCR beta clonotypes that were CMV-specific and HLA-C-restricted.

The CDR3 runs to 14 residues. Germline CDR1 is SNHLY and CDR2 is FYNNEI. Trimming left V 8 bases short and J 0 bases short, with 14 bases between. This clonotype appeared once. Its antigen remains unknown. TCRdb reprocessed the reads via MiXCR and lists one record per CDR3 protein. The table has around 570,000 distinct CDR3 sequences, over 35% seen once; the top ten hold about half. The genes are TRBV2 and TRBJ2-7; no reliable D call. The sequence was obtained from a human donor in good health (CMV status not recorded). Some clones in this sample may be carry-over from other donors' samples. The sequenced sample was cultured PBMCs, obtained from culture after CMV antigen stimulation. The CDR3, as DNA: TGTGCCAGCGAAGAGCGAAGCAGCTCCTACGAGCAGTACTTC. As protein: CASEERSSSYEQYF.